This paragraph reports one TCR beta chain. These data originate in a study of neoadjuvant anti-PD-1 for oral cavity cancer. Study-level background: Patients without progression received a fourth nivolumab dose around day 43, then surgical resection on days 50-56.

V dropped 5 bases and J dropped 1 base, with 10 bases sitting between them. CDR3 size: 14 residues. CDR1 is SNHLY and CDR2 is FYNNEI in the germline V gene. Assay: immunoSEQ multiplex PCR; the TCRdb copy retains only in-frame clones and omits some. The table shows tens of thousands of clones, with around four fifths occurring only once. The chain couples TRBV2 to TRBJ2-3, with D possibly matching TRBD2 (6 bases). This TCR was recovered from a person between 35 and 79 years old with oral cavity squamous cell carcinoma. The specimen was PBMCs, collected before nivolumab (anti-PD-1) treatment. The CDR3 spells CASSTGGGTDTQYF. In DNA form, the CDR3 reads TGTGCCAGCAGTACTGGAGGGGGCACAGATACGCAGTATTTT.